This TCR beta chain was identified during a study of blood T cells in healthy people across ages. The study, taken as a whole, reports: Relative to aged donors, long-lived donors carried more naive CD4+ cells and displayed higher diversity.

Collection of 9 to 10 milliliters of peripheral blood was performed for each donor. This clonotype showed up many times. Its antigen is as yet unknown. The CDR3 has 14 amino acids. Trimming took off 5 bases at V and 4 bases at J, with 14 bases between the two ends. A sample-barcoded 5' primer and a J-beta primer mix were used in a second PCR of roughly 6 to 12 cycles. Using its own MiXCR run on the 5' RACE reads, TCRdb lists one record per CDR3 protein. The sample consists of about a million distinct CDR3 sequences, around two fifths of them appearing once. Input material: blood. This sequence was found in a man between 18 and 35 years old in good health. This chain joins TRBV12-3 or TRBV12-4 and TRBJ1-2, with D maybe TRBD1 (5 bases). In nucleotides, the CDR3 is TGTGCCAGCAGTCGAGGCGGGACGGGCTATGGCTACACCTTC. It codes for CASSRGGTGYGYTF.